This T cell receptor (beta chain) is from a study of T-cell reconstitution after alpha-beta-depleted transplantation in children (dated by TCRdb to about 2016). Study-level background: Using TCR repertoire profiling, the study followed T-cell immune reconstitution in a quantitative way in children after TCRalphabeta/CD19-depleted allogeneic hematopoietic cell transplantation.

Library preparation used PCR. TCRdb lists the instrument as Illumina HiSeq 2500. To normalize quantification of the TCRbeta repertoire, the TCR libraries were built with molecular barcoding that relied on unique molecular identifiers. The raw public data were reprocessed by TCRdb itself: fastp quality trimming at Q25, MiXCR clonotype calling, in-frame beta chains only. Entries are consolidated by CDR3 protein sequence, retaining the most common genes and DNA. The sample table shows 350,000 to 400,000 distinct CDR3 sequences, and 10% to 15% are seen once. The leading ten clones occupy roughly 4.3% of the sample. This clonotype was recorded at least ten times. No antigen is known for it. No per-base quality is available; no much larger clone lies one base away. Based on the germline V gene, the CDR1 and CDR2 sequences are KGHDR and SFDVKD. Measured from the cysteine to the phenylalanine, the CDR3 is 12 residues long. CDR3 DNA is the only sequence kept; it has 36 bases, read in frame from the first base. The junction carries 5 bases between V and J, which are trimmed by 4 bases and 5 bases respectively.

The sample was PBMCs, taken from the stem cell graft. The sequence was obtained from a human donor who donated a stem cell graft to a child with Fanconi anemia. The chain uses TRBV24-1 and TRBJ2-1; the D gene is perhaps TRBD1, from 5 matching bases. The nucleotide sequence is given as TGTGCCACCAGTGACAGGGACAATGAGCAGTTCTTC. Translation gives CATSDRDNEQFF.